The sequence of this TCR beta chain was determined in a study of T cell responses to AZD1222 COVID-19 vaccine. Study-wide results and limits: Spike-wide coverage was observed for vaccine-associated CD4 TCRs, with dominant responses at 160-218 and 743-854. In all cases, repertoires were sampled only after the peak T cell response. AZD1222 recipients seropositive at baseline numbered only six. Reports say nearly half of spike-specific TCRs go after unmutated variant regions.

J gave up 2 bases and V 8 bases, and 3 bases lay outside the gene matches. The V gene's germline CDR1 is SEHNR and CDR2 FQNEAQ (reference sequence). This CDR3 comprises 13 residues. Some clones are missing from TCRdb's copy, which holds only in-frame ones; the method was immunoSEQ multiplex PCR. The sample includes 70,000 to 95,000 clones, roughly 90% of them seen just once. Comments on this clone: Antigen specificity is unknown.

This clonotype was obtained from an adult in good health. The genes are TRBV7-9 and TRBJ1-5; the match to TRBD1 covers 7 bases. Material: peripheral blood, obtained on day 0 of MenACWY control vaccination. The CDR3 DNA sequence: TGTGCCAGCTCCGACAGGGGCAATCAGCCCCAGCATTTT. Translation: CASSDRGNQPQHF. Based on the CDR3 plus reference TRBV7-9 and TRBJ1-5, the full variable domain is DTGVSQNPRHKITKRGQNVTFRCDPISEHNRLYWYRQTLGQGPEFLTYFQNEAQLEKSRLLSDRFSAERPKGSFSTLEIQRTEQGDSAMYLCASSDRGNQPQHFGDGTRLSIL.